This T cell receptor (beta chain) came from a study of blood T cell repertoires in COVID-19. For the study at large: From the United States, Italy and Spain came samples of acute and convalescent COVID-19.

Authors' analysis steps: Nucleated cell counts were estimated from reference gene primer amplification. Using immunoSEQ multiplex PCR, the repertoire was profiled, and TCRdb retains in-frame clones only, with some absent. V, J and clone size are those of that table, while D and trimming were read from the DNA. The sample holds about 64,000 clones; 65% to 90% are singletons and the top ten take under 4%. There are 15 residues in the CDR3. Germline CDR1 reads MNHEY; CDR2 reads SVGAGI. J lost 4 bases, V lost 7 bases, and 10 bases had no gene match. The sample was peripheral blood. The receptor's source is a man aged 50 or older with active COVID-19. This rearrangement joins TRBV6-5 to TRBJ1-3; the match to TRBD1 covers 7 bases. CDR3 DNA: TGTGCCAGCATTCCAGGGGGAAGCGGCGGAAACACCATATATTTT. Translating it yields CASIPGGSGGNTIYF.